This T cell receptor (beta chain) appears in the sequencing data of a study of blood T cell repertoires in COVID-19. The V end was cut by 0 bases, the J end by 6 bases, with 15 bases between. The CDR3 covers 16 residues. Germline values: CDR1 LGHDT, CDR2 YNNKEL (reference sequence). Authors' data handling: Amplifying reference gene primers gave estimates of nucleated cell counts. This table comes from immunoSEQ multiplex PCR, and its TCRdb copy is limited to in-frame clones, with some not included. That table is the source of V, J and clone size, and D and trimming were worked out from the DNA. The sample lists about 25,000 clones; around 87% were seen once.

This sequence was found in a man in his fifties or sixties with active COVID-19. Material: peripheral blood. V is TRBV3-1 (or the pseudogene TRBV3-2) and J is TRBJ1-5; D possibly corresponds to TRBD1 (5 bases). CDR3 sequence reads: CASSQDRRGGVQPQHF. DNA of the CDR3: TGTGCCAGCAGCCAAGATAGGCGGGGGGGGGTTCAGCCCCAGCATTTT.